This is a list of T cell receptor beta chains from one sample in a study of OX40 agonist ivuxolimab in advanced cancers. This table comes from immunoSEQ multiplex PCR, and its TCRdb copy is limited to in-frame clones, with some not included. The table lists around 120,000 clones, 75% to 90% of them singletons. Here the sequenced sample was CD4+ or CD8+ T cells sorted from blood, taken in a trial of the OX40 agonist ivuxolimab. Receptors originate from an adult with an advanced solid tumor such as melanoma, head and neck, liver or kidney cancer. The CDR3 runs from the conserved cysteine through the conserved F or W. D genes are given only for firm matches. Not all rows give a size; the values are once, few, many and, for expanded clones, a class.

V: TRBV11-3; size: NA; J: TRBJ2-2; D: NA; DNA: TGTGCCAGCAGCTTAGGCACCACCGGGGAGCTGTTTTTT; CDR3: CASSLGTTGELFF
V: TRBV28; size: NA; J: TRBJ2-1; D: NA; DNA: TGTGCCAGCAGACCTGGGGGCGGGGCTCAGCGCAATGAGCAGTTCTTC; CDR3: CASRPGGGAQRNEQFF
V: TRBV7-2; size: NA; J: TRBJ2-3; D: TRBD2; DNA: TGTGCCAGCAGCTTAAGATTAAGCGGGGGGGTAAGCACAGATACGCAGTATTTT; CDR3: CASSLRLSGGVSTDTQYF
V: TRBV19; size: NA; J: TRBJ1-5; D: NA; DNA: TGTGCCAGTAGCATAGATCGTGGAGGCAATCAGCCCCAGCATTTT; CDR3: CASSIDRGGNQPQHF
V: TRBV6-5; size: NA; J: TRBJ2-1; D: TRBD2; DNA: TGTGCCAGCAGTTACGACTCCGGGGGGAGGGAGCAGTTCTTC; CDR3: CASSYDSGGREQFF
V: TRBV5-1; size: NA; J: TRBJ1-5; D: NA; DNA: TGCGCCAGCAGCTTGAGCGGGGATCGCAATCAGCCCCAGCATTTT; CDR3: CASSLSGDRNQPQHF
V: TRBV6-5; size: once; J: TRBJ2-1; D: TRBD1; DNA: TGTGCCAGCAAACCGGGACAGGGGGCGGATGAGCAGTTCTTC; CDR3: CASKPGQGADEQFF
V: TRBV6-6; size: NA; J: TRBJ2-3; D: NA; DNA: TGTGCCAGCAGTTATCCAGGGTCAGATACGCAGTATTTT; CDR3: CASSYPGSDTQYF
V: TRBV19; size: NA; J: TRBJ1-2; D: NA; DNA: TGTGCCAGTAGTAGGGACTACGGCTACACCTTC; CDR3: CASSRDYGYTF
V: TRBV6-1; size: NA; J: TRBJ1-3; D: TRBD1; DNA: TGTGCCAGCAGTGTAGGCAGGACAGGGGGTTACGTTGGAAACACCATATATTTT; CDR3: CASSVGRTGGYVGNTIYF
V: TRBV19; size: NA; J: TRBJ1-5; D: TRBD1; DNA: TGTGCCAGTAGCCCGACAGGGTTCCAGCCCCAGCATTTT; CDR3: CASSPTGFQPQHF
V: TRBV7-2; size: NA; J: TRBJ2-2; D: NA; DNA: TGTGCCAGCAGCTTAGGATGGACCGGGGAGCTGTTTTTT; CDR3: CASSLGWTGELFF
V: TRBV4-3; size: few; J: TRBJ1-6; D: NA; DNA: TGCGCCAGCAGCCAAGGGCAGGGAATAGGTCCCCTCCACTTT; CDR3: CASSQGQGIGPLHF
V: TRBV6-5; size: NA; J: TRBJ2-7; D: TRBD2; DNA: TGTGCCAGCAGTTACTTTCGGGGGGCCTACGAGCAGTACTTC; CDR3: CASSYFRGAYEQYF
V: TRBV5-1; size: NA; J: TRBJ2-3; D: NA; DNA: TGCGCCAGCAGCTTGGCCGACCCCACAGATACGCAGTATTTT; CDR3: CASSLADPTDTQYF
V: TRBV9; size: few; J: TRBJ2-2; D: NA; DNA: TGTGCCAGCAGCCGACAGAACACCGGGGAGCTGTTTTTT; CDR3: CASSRQNTGELFF
V: TRBV7-2; size: NA; J: TRBJ2-5; D: TRBD2; DNA: TGTGCCAGCAGCTCCACAACCGCGGGGGGGCGGGAGACCCAGTACTTC; CDR3: CASSSTTAGGRETQYF
V: TRBV5-1; size: NA; J: TRBJ2-3; D: NA; DNA: TGCGCCAGCGTGAGGGATACTAGCACAGATACGCAGTATTTT; CDR3: CASVRDTSTDTQYF
V: TRBV11-2; size: NA; J: TRBJ2-7; D: NA; DNA: TGTGCCAGCAGCCTGGTGGAGCAGTACTTC; CDR3: CASSLVEQYF
V: TRBV6-5; size: NA; J: TRBJ1-3; D: NA; DNA: TGTGCCAGCAGTTACTCGAGAATTGCTGGAAACACCATATATTTT; CDR3: CASSYSRIAGNTIYF
V: TRBV18; size: few; J: TRBJ2-7; D: NA; DNA: TGTGCCAGCTCACCAATAGGGACGGACGAGCAGTACTTC; CDR3: CASSPIGTDEQYF
V: TRBV9; size: NA; J: TRBJ2-1; D: TRBD1; DNA: TGTGCCAGCAGCGTCCGGGACAGGGTTCATGAGCAGTTCTTC; CDR3: CASSVRDRVHEQFF
V: TRBV10-3; size: NA; J: TRBJ2-2; D: NA; DNA: TGTGCCATCACCAAGACTGCGAACACCGGGGAGCTGTTTTTT; CDR3: CAITKTANTGELFF
V: TRBV9; size: NA; J: TRBJ1-3; D: NA; DNA: TGTGCCAGCAACCAAAACGGGGTTTCTGGAAACACCATATATTTT; CDR3: CASNQNGVSGNTIYF
V: TRBV7-2; size: NA; J: TRBJ1-5; D: NA; DNA: TGTGCCAGCAGCTTAATGGGGGTGGATCAGCCCCAGCATTTT; CDR3: CASSLMGVDQPQHF
V: TRBV14; size: NA; J: TRBJ2-5; D: NA; DNA: TGTGCCAGCAGCCAAGCCGGAGGGGGGGGCTCGAAGACCCAGTACTTC; CDR3: CASSQAGGGGSKTQYF
V: TRBV19; size: NA; J: TRBJ1-5; D: TRBD1; DNA: TGTGCCAGTAGTATGGATAACAGGGGTTCAAGGCCCCAGCATTTT; CDR3: CASSMDNRGSRPQHF
V: TRBV30; size: NA; J: TRBJ1-2; D: TRBD1; DNA: TGTGCCTGGGGACAGGGCAACTATGGCTACACCTTC; CDR3: CAWGQGNYGYTF
V: TRBV7-6; size: NA; J: TRBJ1-2; D: NA; DNA: TGTGCCAGCAGCTCCCGGGCGGGGCCAGCAAACTATGGCTACACCTTC; CDR3: CASSSRAGPANYGYTF
V: TRBV7-9; size: NA; J: TRBJ2-7; D: NA; DNA: TGTGCCAGCAGCTTGGCCTACAGGGTCGGCGAGCAGTACTTC; CDR3: CASSLAYRVGEQYF
V: TRBV18; size: NA; J: TRBJ2-7; D: NA; DNA: TGTGCCAGCTCACCAGAGGGCCGCGAGCAGTACTTC; CDR3: CASSPEGREQYF
V: TRBV6-6; size: NA; J: TRBJ1-2; D: NA; DNA: TGTGCCAGCAGTTCCCGGACCACTAACTATGGCTACACCTTC; CDR3: CASSSRTTNYGYTF
V: TRBV7-2; size: NA; J: TRBJ1-3; D: NA; DNA: TGTGCCAGCAGCCCACAGGGAACCTCTGGAAACACCATATATTTT; CDR3: CASSPQGTSGNTIYF
V: TRBV2; size: NA; J: TRBJ1-5; D: NA; DNA: TGTGCCAGCAGTGAGGGCAGCCCTACGCAGCCCCAGCATTTT; CDR3: CASSEGSPTQPQHF
V: TRBV28; size: NA; J: TRBJ1-1; D: TRBD1; DNA: TGTGCCACACATCAGGGGGCTCGCACTGAAGCTTTCTTT; CDR3: CATHQGARTEAFF
V: TRBV6-1; size: NA; J: TRBJ2-2; D: NA; DNA: TGTGCCAGCAGTGAACCCGGGCAGGGGCACGCCGGGGAGCTGTTTTTT; CDR3: CASSEPGQGHAGELFF
V: TRBV7-2; size: NA; J: TRBJ2-5; D: TRBD2; DNA: TGTGCCAGCAGCTTAATCGGGGGGGTTCGGGAGACCCAGTACTTC; CDR3: CASSLIGGVRETQYF
V: TRBV5-1; size: once; J: TRBJ2-1; D: NA; DNA: TGCGCCAGCAGCTTGGGGCAGGCTGTGAATGAGCAGTTCTTC; CDR3: CASSLGQAVNEQFF
V: TRBV7-9; size: once; J: TRBJ1-2; D: NA; DNA: TGTGCCAGCAGCCCTACAGGCGACTATGGCTACACCTTC; CDR3: CASSPTGDYGYTF